Below are 31 T cell receptor beta chains sequenced from a single sample in a study of metastatic and nonmetastatic thyroid tumors. Patients were all untreated before their thyroid surgery. TCRdb reprocessed the PCR reads via MiXCR. The sample gives tens of thousands of clones, roughly 13% of which show up once; 11% is in the top ten. Sequencing was performed on blood. These receptors all come from a female donor with papillary thyroid cancer or a benign thyroid nodule (not recorded which). Some clones in this sample may be carry-over from other donors' samples.

This clone was detected ten times or more. The chain joins TRBV20-1 to TRBJ2-5, with 7 bases fitting TRBD2. The CDR3 has 13 amino acids. Germline V CDR1 and CDR2: DFQATT, SNEGSKA (reference sequence). The J segment lost 2 bases and the V segment lost 3 bases, leaving 3 bases of the junction unmatched. Here the CDR3 reads CSARRTRQETQYF. The CDR3 nucleotides read TGCAGTGCTAGGCGGACTAGACAAGAGACCCAGTACTTC.

The sample holds many counts of this clone. The chain combines TRBV19 with TRBJ1-5, with a weak D call TRBD1 (6 bases). Germline CDR1 reads LNHDA; CDR2 reads SQIVND (reference sequence). V gave up 5 bases and J gave up 2 bases, with 16 bases separating them. The CDR3 runs 16 residues. The CDR3 DNA is TGTGCCAGTAGTTCTGACAGGCCCAGAGGCAATCAGCCCCAGCATTTT. It is translated as CASSSDRPRGNQPQHF.

This clone was recorded at least ten times. The chain links TRBV4-1 to TRBJ1-5; D gene ambiguous. Germline V gives CDR1 MGHRA, CDR2 YSYEKL. Trimming took off 5 bases at V and 1 base at J, with 15 bases between the two ends. The CDR3 contains 16 residues. CDR3 protein: CASSSTVSWSNQPQHF. CDR3 nucleotides: TGCGCCAGCAGCTCTACGGTCTCGTGGAGCAATCAGCCCCAGCATTTT.

This clone was counted ten times or more. The genes are TRBV2 and TRBJ1-5, with 9 positions matching TRBD1. This CDR3 is built from 14 residues. V was pared by 6 bases and J by 3 bases, with 3 bases of the junction left unmatched. Germline V gene sequence: CDR1 SNHLY, CDR2 FYNNEI. DNA of the CDR3: TGTGCCAGCAGGGGGACAGGGAACAATCAGCCCCAGCATTTT. Encoded protein: CASRGTGNNQPQHF.

V gene TRBV30 combines with J gene TRBJ1-6; D is ambiguous. Germline V gene lookup returns CDR1 GTSNPN and CDR2 SVGIG (reference sequence). Trimming took off 2 bases at V and 8 bases at J, with 10 bases between the two ends. The CDR3 is made up of 13 amino acids. The CDR3 DNA follows: TGTGCCTGGAGTTCCAGTCAGTATTCACCCCTCCACTTT. Encoded protein: CAWSSSQYSPLHF.

Many counts were recorded for this clone. The chain uses TRBV9 and TRBJ2-1, with TRBD1 as a possible D gene (6 bases). V dropped 3 bases and J dropped 8 bases, with 18 bases sitting between them. Germline CDR1 and CDR2: SGDLS and YYNGEE. This CDR3 has 15 amino acids. CDR3 residues: CASSARSSGGDEQFF. The CDR3 DNA is TGTGCCAGCAGCGCCCGGTCCTCTGGGGGCGATGAGCAGTTCTTC. Supplemented by reference TRBV9 and TRBJ2-1, the full variable domain reads DSGVTQTPKHLITATGQRVTLRCSPRSGDLSVYWYQQSLDQGLQFLIQYYNGEERAKGNILERFSAQQFPDLHSELNLSSLELGDSALYFCASSARSSGGDEQFFGPGTRLTVL.

At least ten counts were recorded for this clone. The chain joins TRBV19 to TRBJ2-2; tentatively, D is TRBD1 (6 bases). Germline V gene lookup returns CDR1 LNHDA and CDR2 SQIVND (reference sequence). The CDR3 consists of 19 residues. V was pared by 4 bases and J by 4 bases, with 25 bases between. CDR3 in amino acids: CASSKGRQDLVGLTGELFF. The DNA for the CDR3 is TGTGCCAGTAGTAAGGGGAGACAGGACCTGGTGGGGCTCACCGGGGAGCTGTTTTTT.

This clone has a count of ten or more. The chain carries TRBV6-2 or TRBV6-3 and TRBJ2-1; TRBD2 agrees at 11 bases. CDR1 MNHEY and CDR2 SVGEGT come from the germline V gene. CDR3 length: 22 amino acids. Trimming took 1 base from V and 1 from J; bases not matched to a gene: 18. The chain's CDR3 is CASSYLIQPPGTSGPSYNEQFF. The CDR3 nucleotides read TGTGCCAGCAGTTACTTGATCCAACCCCCCGGGACTAGCGGTCCTTCCTACAATGAGCAGTTCTTC.

This clone has ten or more counts. V gene TRBV19 combines with J gene TRBJ1-1; D not certain. The CDR3 totals 15 residues. V shed 4 bases and J shed 0 bases, with 12 bases lying between them. CDR1 and CDR2 from the germline V gene are LNHDA and SQIVND (reference sequence). The CDR3 region is CASSSTLALNTEAFF. The CDR3 DNA follows: TGTGCCAGTAGTAGCACACTTGCTCTGAACACTGAAGCTTTCTTT.

This clone showed up many times. The V call is TRBV27, the J call TRBJ2-7, with D unclear. Looked up from germline, CDR1 is MNHEY and CDR2 is SMNVEV (reference sequence). Trimming took off 6 bases at V and 3 bases at J, with 18 bases between the two ends. The CDR3 is 15 residues long. The CDR3 here is CASRNLPDPRYEQYF. For the CDR3, the DNA is TGTGCCAGCAGAAATCTCCCGGACCCTCGCTACGAGCAGTACTTC.

This clone was observed a handful of times. A clone one base away is much larger, so this may be a read error. This sequence joins TRBV19 and TRBJ2-3; D uncertain. This CDR3 has 11 residues. Germline lookup yields CDR1 LNHDA and CDR2 SQIVND (reference sequence). CDR3 coding DNA: TGTGCCAGTAGTATCACAGATACGAAGTATTTT. Its protein product is CASSITDTKYF.

This clone has ten or more counts. This rearrangement joins TRBV9 to TRBJ2-1, with D hard to call. Trimming cost V 3 bases and J 4 bases, with 11 bases left between them. Germline V gene data show CDR1 as SGDLS and CDR2 as YYNGEE. The CDR3 covers 14 residues. The CDR3 here is CASSGTPDYNEQFF. The CDR3 DNA sequence: TGTGCCAGCAGCGGTACTCCTGATTACAATGAGCAGTTCTTC.

This clone was seen at least ten times. The genes are TRBV19 and TRBJ2-7; 7 positions agree with TRBD1. There are 14 residues in the CDR3. With 5 bases clipped from V and 1 base from J, the junction kept 5 bases outside the gene matches. CDR1 is LNHDA, CDR2 SQIVND, per germline (reference sequence). This CDR3 reads CASSPGQHSYEQYF. The CDR3 DNA is TGTGCCAGTAGTCCGGGACAGCATTCCTACGAGCAGTACTTC.

V gene TRBV3-1 combines with J gene TRBJ2-7, with a weak D call TRBD2 (5 bases). The germline V gene has CDR1 LGHDT and CDR2 YNNKEL (reference sequence). V was pared by 4 bases and J by 7 bases, with 11 bases between. This CDR3 has 12 amino acids. The CDR3 DNA reads as TGTGCCAGCAGCCGGTCTAGCTATGAGCAGTACTTC. Its translation: CASSRSSYEQYF.

This clone was observed at least ten times. The V call is TRBV7-3, the J call TRBJ1-6; TRBD1 aligns across 7 bases. Germline assignment: CDR1 SGHTA and CDR2 FQGTGA. This CDR3 is 14 amino acids long. Trimming removed 5 bases from V and 9 bases from J; junction bases left unmatched: 7. The CDR3 DNA reads TGTGCCAGCAGCCACGGGACAGTCGGTTCACCCCTCCACTTT. This sequence encodes CASSHGTVGSPLHF.

This clone has at least ten counts. This rearrangement joins TRBV11-2 to TRBJ2-1; the match to TRBD2 covers 12 bases. Unmatched junction bases numbered 3, after V lost 0 bases and J lost 6 bases. From germline, CDR1 is SGHAT and CDR2 FQNNGV. The CDR3 consists of 16 residues. The CDR3 nucleotides are TGTGCCAGCAGCTTAGATCAACTAGCGGGAGGCAATGAGCAGTTCTTC. Its translation is CASSLDQLAGGNEQFF.

In this sample, this clone turned up many times. The chain recombines TRBV4-2 with TRBJ1-6; D not certain. The germline V gene has CDR1 LGHNA and CDR2 YNFKEQ. V was trimmed by 4 bases and J by 0 bases, leaving 16 bases between them. The CDR3 loop spans 18 amino acids. The CDR3: CASSPPPTASSYNSPLHF. CDR3 nucleotide sequence: TGTGCCAGCAGCCCACCACCGACCGCAAGCTCCTATAATTCACCCCTCCACTTT.

The rearrangement uses TRBV6-2 or TRBV6-3 and TRBJ2-3; 8 bases align to TRBD2. Trimming took 7 bases from V and 0 from J; bases not matched to a gene: 12. Germline V gives CDR1 MNHEY, CDR2 SVGEGT. The CDR3 extends over 17 amino acids. The CDR3 spells CASIQWTSWPSTDTQYF. The CDR3 nucleotides read TGTGCCAGCATCCAATGGACTAGCTGGCCCAGCACAGATACGCAGTATTTT.

In its sample, this clone was seen many times. The V and J genes are TRBV7-8 and TRBJ1-4, with TRBD1 matching over 9 bases. There are 15 residues in the CDR3. Germline V gene lookup returns CDR1 SGHVS and CDR2 FQNEAQ. With V trimmed by 5 bases and J by 8 bases, 9 bases remained unmatched. CDR3 loop: CASSQIQGAGEKLFF. CDR3 coding DNA: TGTGCCAGCAGCCAAATACAGGGGGCGGGAGAAAAACTGTTTTTT. The whole variable domain, remainder taken from reference TRBV7-8 and TRBJ1-4, is GAGVSQSPRYKVAKRGQDVALRCDPISGHVSLFWYQQALGQGPEFLTYFQNEAQLDKSGLPSDRFFAERPEGSVSTLKIQRTQQEDSAVYLCASSQIQGAGEKLFFGSGTQLSVL.

V gene TRBV9 combines with J gene TRBJ1-2; the D gene is possibly TRBD1 (5 bases). Germline CDR1 SGDLS, CDR2 YYNGEE. The CDR3 loop spans 15 amino acids. V was cut by 0 bases and J by 3 bases, with 12 bases left in between. CDR3 DNA: TGTGCCAGCAGCGTAGATGGAGGGGTGTACTATGGCTACACCTTC. It yields the protein CASSVDGGVYYGYTF.

In its sample, this clone was seen many times. The chain links TRBV6-1 to TRBJ2-1; 9 bases agree with TRBD2. Germline V gives CDR1 MNHNS, CDR2 SASEGT. CDR3 length: 18 residues. The V and J ends lost 2 bases and 4 bases, in that order; junction bases with no gene match: 12. CDR3 region: CASSERGGGLAGYNEQFF. In DNA form, the CDR3 reads TGTGCCAGCAGTGAACGGGGAGGGGGCCTAGCGGGGTACAATGAGCAGTTCTTC.

This clone occurred a few times. The chain employs TRBV5-6 and TRBJ2-3; the D is unclear. The germline gives CDR1 SGHDT, CDR2 YYEEEE. This CDR3 region has 14 residues. V was trimmed by 3 bases and J by 4 bases, leaving 12 bases between them. The CDR3 region is CASSYTTRSDTQYF. The CDR3 nucleotides read TGTGCCAGCAGCTACACTACAAGGTCAGATACGCAGTATTTT.

This clone occurred many times. The CDR3 DNA reads as TGTGCCAGCAGCCGCCCCGGGGGCTCTGGAAACACCATATATTTT. Residues: CASSRPGGSGNTIYF. This chain joins TRBV28 and TRBJ1-3, with D possibly TRBD1 on 5 matching bases. This CDR3 has 15 residues. V lost 6 bases and J 0 bases, leaving 12 bases between the germline ends. Germline V gives CDR1 MDHEN, CDR2 SYDVKM.

In its sample, this clone was seen a few times. The chain has TRBV7-2 and TRBJ2-1; D unresolved. V lost 1 base, J lost 9 bases, and 10 bases lay in between. The CDR3 is 13 amino acids. Germline V CDR1 and CDR2: SGHTA, FQGNSA. The DNA of the CDR3 is TGTGCCAGCAGCTTAGGGCCGGTCGGTGAGCAGTTCTTC. It encodes CASSLGPVGEQFF. The whole variable domain, filled in from reference TRBV7-2 and TRBJ2-1, reads GAGVSQSPSNKVTEKGKDVELRCDPISGHTALYWYRQSLGQGLEFLIYFQGNSAPDKSGLPSDRFSAERTGGSVSTLTIQRTQQEDSAVYLCASSLGPVGEQFFGPGTRLTVL.

Notes on this clone: An end of the junction differs from the germline gene, which may be a read error. The V and J genes are TRBV5-1 and TRBJ2-6; a weak D match, TRBD1 (5 bases). The V gene's germline CDR1 is SGHRS and CDR2 YFSETQ. This CDR3 region has 14 residues. CDR3 DNA sequence: TGCGCCAGCAGCCGCGAGGATGGGGCCAAAGTCCTGACTTTC. Translation gives CASSREDGAKVLTF. Full variable domain (outside the CDR3, taken from reference TRBV5-1 and TRBJ2-6): KAGVTQTPRYLIKTRGQQVTLSCSPISGHRSVSWYQQTPGQGLQFLFEYFSETQRNKGNFPGRFSGRQFSNSRSEMNVSTLELGDSALYLCASSREDGAKVLTFGAGSRLTVL.

This clone has at least ten counts. The chain joins TRBV5-1 to TRBJ2-5, with 9 bases identical to TRBD2. Germline V lookup: CDR1 SGHRS, CDR2 YFSETQ. The CDR3 spans 14 residues. V lost 0 bases and J lost 4; bases outside the gene matches: 1. The CDR3 bases are TGCGCCAGCAGCTTGGGTAGCGGGAGAGAGACCCAGTACTTC. It is translated as CASSLGSGRETQYF.

There are many counts of this clone. The chain links TRBV6-2 or TRBV6-3 to TRBJ2-5, with D perhaps TRBD1 (6 bases). The germline V gene encodes CDR1 MNHEY and CDR2 SVGEGT. The CDR3 totals 14 residues. V was cut by 8 bases and J by 12 bases, with 25 bases left in between. In DNA, the CDR3 is TGTGCCAGCGGGCCAACGCAGGGGTCAGGGGCTGAGTACTTC. It translates to CASGPTQGSGAEYF.

The CDR3 protein is CASSPVLAGPETQYF. The DNA for the CDR3 is TGTGCCAGCAGCCCGGTACTAGCGGGACCCGAGACCCAGTACTTC. The gene calls are TRBV14 and TRBJ2-5, with 10 bases matching TRBD2. CDR3 length: 15 amino acids. The germline V gene has CDR1 SGHDN and CDR2 FVKESK. With V trimmed by 4 bases and J by 5 bases, 7 bases remained unmatched.

This clone was seen ten or more times. The chain joins TRBV19 to TRBJ2-1; D gene unclear. Trimming removed 6 bases from V and 1 base from J, with 10 bases in between. Germline V gene sequence: CDR1 LNHDA, CDR2 SQIVND (reference sequence). The CDR3 consists of 14 residues. In DNA form, the CDR3 reads TGTGCCAGTAGCCTGGGGTCGTCCTACAATGAGCAGTTCTTC. Residues: CASSLGSSYNEQFF. Combining the CDR3 with reference TRBV19 and TRBJ2-1 gives the whole variable domain DGGITQSPKYLFRKEGQNVTLSCEQNLNHDAMYWYRQDPGQGLRLIYYSQIVNDFQKGDIAEGYSVSREKKESFPLTVTSAQKNPTAFYLCASSLGSSYNEQFFGPGTRLTVL.

There are many counts of this clone. The chain combines TRBV5-1 with TRBJ2-3, with D perhaps assigned TRBD1 or TRBD2 (5 bases each). V gave up 6 bases and J gave up 0 bases, with 14 bases separating them. The germline V gene has CDR1 SGHRS and CDR2 YFSETQ. The CDR3 consists of 15 residues. The CDR3 sequence: CASTRDGESTDTQYF. As DNA, the CDR3 is TGCGCCAGCACGAGGGACGGGGAGAGCACAGATACGCAGTATTTT.

This clone was seen at least ten times. The junction departs from germline at one end; a sequencing error may be responsible. The sample contains more than one DNA sequence encoding this CDR3. This sequence joins TRBV9 and TRBJ2-1; D is perhaps TRBD2 (5 bases). Per the germline V gene, CDR1 is SGDLS and CDR2 is YYNGEE. The CDR3 is 13 amino acids. CDR3 nucleotide sequence: TGTGCTAGCAGCGGCGCGGGTATCAATGAGCAGTTCTTC. Its protein is CASSGAGINEQFF.